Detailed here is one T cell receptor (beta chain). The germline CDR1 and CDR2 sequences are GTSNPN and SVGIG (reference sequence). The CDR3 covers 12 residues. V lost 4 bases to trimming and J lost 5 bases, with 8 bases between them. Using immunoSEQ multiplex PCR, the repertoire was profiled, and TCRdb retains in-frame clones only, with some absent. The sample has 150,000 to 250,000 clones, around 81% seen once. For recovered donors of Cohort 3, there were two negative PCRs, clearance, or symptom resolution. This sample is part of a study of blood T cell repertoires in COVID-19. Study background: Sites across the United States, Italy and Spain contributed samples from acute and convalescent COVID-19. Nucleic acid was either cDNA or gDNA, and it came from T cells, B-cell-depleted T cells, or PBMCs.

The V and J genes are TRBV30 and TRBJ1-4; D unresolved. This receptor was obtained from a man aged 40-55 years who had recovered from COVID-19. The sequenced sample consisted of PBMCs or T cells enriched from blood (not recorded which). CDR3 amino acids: CAWTHGNEKLFF. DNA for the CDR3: TGTGCCTGGACTCACGGGAATGAAAAACTGTTTTTT.